One and the same sample provided the 19 T cell receptor beta chains below, sequenced in a study of T cell changes during pregnancy in multiple sclerosis. Profiled with immunoSEQ multiplex PCR; TCRdb holds only in-frame clones, not every one. The data contain 50,000 or so clones, more than 85% of them seen just once; the ten biggest clones take up approximately 1.1%. Source: peripheral blood, taken after pregnancy. These receptors were collected from a female donor in good health, enrolled as a control in a pregnancy study.

The table lists this clone with a few counts. This chain uses TRBV7-8 with TRBJ1-2; 11 bases are shared with TRBD1. CDR3 size: 15 residues. The J segment lost 4 bases and the V segment lost 5 bases, leaving 6 bases of the junction unmatched. Germline values: CDR1 SGHVS, CDR2 FQNEAQ. The CDR3 reads CASSQGQGAIYGYTF. The CDR3 DNA reads as TGTGCCAGCAGCCAAGGACAGGGGGCAATCTATGGCTACACCTTC. The full variable domain, completed using reference TRBV7-8 and TRBJ1-2, is GAGVSQSPRYKVAKRGQDVALRCDPISGHVSLFWYQQALGQGPEFLTYFQNEAQLDKSGLPSDRFFAERPEGSVSTLKIQRTQQEDSAVYLCASSQGQGAIYGYTFGSGTRLTVV.

The V call is TRBV5-1, the J call TRBJ1-2; D call uncertain. Looked up from germline, CDR1 is SGHRS and CDR2 is YFSETQ. Trimming took 4 bases from V and 7 from J, leaving 11 bases between them. This CDR3 is 12 amino acids long. The CDR3 region has the DNA TGCGCCAGCAGCGCCTCACAGATTGGCTACACCTTC. It specifies CASSASQIGYTF.

This clone was detected only once. The V and J genes are TRBV6-6 and TRBJ2-2, with 10 nucleotides matching TRBD2. Germline values: CDR1 MNHNY, CDR2 SVGAGI (reference sequence). The V and J ends lost 7 bases and 4 bases, in that order; junction bases with no gene match: 6. The CDR3 length is 15 residues. CDR3 nucleotides: TGTGCCAGCATCGGACTAGCGGACCTCACCGGGGAGCTGTTTTTT. It codes for CASIGLADLTGELFF.

This chain uses TRBV13 with TRBJ1-5; D possibly corresponds to TRBD1 (5 bases). This CDR3 spans 16 amino acids. Trimming shortened V by 0 bases and J by 0 bases, and 9 bases separated the two germline ends. Germline lookup yields CDR1 PRHDT and CDR2 FYEKMQ (reference sequence). DNA of the CDR3: TGTGCCAGCAGCTTAGGGGACGGGGGTAGCAATCAGCCCCAGCATTTT. Protein product: CASSLGDGGSNQPQHF.

Written as DNA, the CDR3 is TGCGCCAGCAGCTTGGGGAGTCCTAATGAAAAACTGTTTTTT. This sequence encodes CASSLGSPNEKLFF. The rearrangement uses TRBV5-1 and TRBJ1-4; unclear D gene. Trimming left V 0 bases short and J 3 bases short, with 6 bases between. CDR1 and CDR2 from the germline V gene are SGHRS and YFSETQ. The CDR3 sequence is 14 residues long.

This clone was observed a handful of times. The CDR3 sequence: CASSRAINTEAFF. In DNA form, the CDR3 reads TGTGCCAGCTCACGCGCCATTAACACTGAAGCTTTCTTT. The gene calls are TRBV18 and TRBJ1-1; no firm D call. In germline, CDR1 is KGHSH, CDR2 LQKENI. CDR3 length: 13 amino acids. V lost 4 bases to trimming and J lost 2 bases, with 8 bases between them.

The V gene is TRBV5-5, the J gene TRBJ2-3; D unclear. Per germline, CDR1 SGHKS and CDR2 YYEKEE (reference sequence). CDR3 size: 15 residues. V was cut by 2 bases and J by 6 bases, with 16 bases left in between. The CDR3 here is CASSFADPAGDTQYF. DNA for the CDR3: TGTGCCAGCAGCTTCGCGGATCCGGCCGGGGATACGCAGTATTTT. Based on the CDR3 plus reference TRBV5-5 and TRBJ2-3, the full variable domain is DAGVTQSPTHLIKTRGQQVTLRCSPISGHKSVSWYQQVLGQGPQFIFQYYEKEERGRGNFPDRFSARQFPNYSSELNVNALLLGDSALYLCASSFADPAGDTQYFGPGTRLTVL.

This chain's CDR3 is CASSPPLGLNTEAFF. CDR3 nucleotides: TGTGCCAGCTCACCACCACTAGGGTTGAACACTGAAGCTTTCTTT. J is TRBJ1-1 and V is TRBV18; D is unresolved. The CDR3 totals 15 residues. V dropped 0 bases and J dropped 0 bases, with 8 bases sitting between them. The germline gives CDR1 KGHSH, CDR2 LQKENI.

This clone came up once. J is TRBJ2-7 and V is TRBV5-1, with D tentatively TRBD1 (5 bases). The germline V and J ends were trimmed by 0 bases and 5 bases, with 15 bases remaining between them. CDR3 size: 15 residues. Germline-derived CDR1 and CDR2 are SGHRS and YFSETQ. CDR3 in amino acids: CASSLAAGQGHEQYF. For the CDR3, the DNA is TGCGCCAGCAGCTTGGCGGCAGGGCAGGGCCACGAGCAGTACTTC. Full variable domain (missing parts from reference TRBV5-1 and TRBJ2-7): KAGVTQTPRYLIKTRGQQVTLSCSPISGHRSVSWYQQTPGQGLQFLFEYFSETQRNKGNFPGRFSGRQFSNSRSEMNVSTLELGDSALYLCASSLAAGQGHEQYFGPGTRLTVT.

The DNA for the CDR3 is TGTGCCAGCAGCCCCACGACAGGGGCTGGCTACACCTTC. Protein sequence: CASSPTTGAGYTF. This chain connects TRBV27 to TRBJ1-2, with TRBD1 matching over 8 bases. Germline CDR1 and CDR2: MNHEY and SMNVEV (reference sequence). V lost 6 bases, J lost 7 bases, and 7 bases stayed unmatched. This CDR3 comprises 13 residues.

V gene TRBV12-5 combines with J gene TRBJ1-2; no clear D gene. Germline V gene data show CDR1 as LGHNT and CDR2 as FRNRAP. This CDR3 contains 15 residues. V gave up 0 bases and J gave up 0 bases, with 8 bases separating them. The CDR3 DNA sequence: TGTGCTAGTGGTTTGGTGAGCCAGGCTAACTATGGCTACACCTTC. It encodes CASGLVSQANYGYTF. The full variable domain, in which reference TRBV12-5 and TRBJ1-2 provide the parts outside the CDR3, is DARVTQTPRHKVTEMGQEVTMRCQPILGHNTVFWYRQTMMQGLELLAYFRNRAPLDDSGMPKDRFSAEMPDATLATLKIQPSEPRDSAVYFCASGLVSQANYGYTFGSGTRLTVV.

In DNA form, the CDR3 reads TGTGCCAGCAGCCCCCCGGGTGGGGGGGCGAGAACTGAAGCTTTCTTT. It encodes CASSPPGGGARTEAFF. This chain uses TRBV28 with TRBJ1-1; D perhaps matches TRBD1 (6 bases). Germline V CDR1 and CDR2: MDHEN, SYDVKM. V shed 6 bases and J shed 5 bases, with 22 bases lying between them. The CDR3 runs to 16 residues.

The chain couples TRBV5-4 to TRBJ2-2; D is possibly TRBD1 (5 bases). Germline CDR1 is SGHNT and CDR2 is YYREEE (reference sequence). V lost 4 bases, J lost 1 base, and 11 bases lay in between. The CDR3 covers 15 residues. In nucleotides, the CDR3 is TGTGCCAGCAGCGGTACAGGAGTGAACACCGGGGAGCTGTTTTTT. It encodes CASSGTGVNTGELFF.

The chain couples TRBV10-2 to TRBJ2-1, with a weak D call TRBD1 (6 bases). V lost 1 base and J lost 3, with 13 bases in between. The CDR3 contains 16 residues. The germline V gene has CDR1 WSHSY and CDR2 SAAADI. The CDR3 nucleotides are TGCGCCAGCAGTGAGTACCTGACAGGAGTCTACAATGAGCAGTTCTTC. This sequence encodes CASSEYLTGVYNEQFF.

The chain uses TRBV5-4 and TRBJ2-3; D may be TRBD2 (5 bases). The CDR3 loop spans 14 amino acids. Germline V CDR1 and CDR2: SGHNT, YYREEE (reference sequence). V shed 4 bases and J shed 0 bases, with 9 bases lying between them. The CDR3 region has the DNA TGTGCCAGCAGCCCGGAGGCTAGCACAGATACGCAGTATTTT. This sequence encodes CASSPEASTDTQYF. Full variable domain (missing parts from reference TRBV5-4 and TRBJ2-3): ETGVTQSPTHLIKTRGQQVTLRCSSQSGHNTVSWYQQALGQGPQFIFQYYREEENGRGNFPPRFSGLQFPNYSSELNVNALELDDSALYLCASSPEASTDTQYFGPGTRLTVL.

This sequence joins TRBV30 and TRBJ2-7, with no clear D. CDR1 and CDR2 (germline): GTSNPN, SVGIG (reference sequence). V lost 3 bases, J lost 1 base, and 7 bases lay in between. There are 12 residues in the CDR3. Here the CDR3 reads CAWSLNSYEQYF. The CDR3 nucleotides read TGTGCCTGGAGCCTTAATTCCTACGAGCAGTACTTC.

The DNA of the CDR3 is TGTGCCAGCAGAGCGGACAGGAAAACTTTCTTT. Translated, it gives CASRADRKTFF. This rearrangement joins TRBV28 to TRBJ1-1; 7 bases match TRBD1. The CDR3 consists of 11 residues. J lost 12 bases, V lost 6 bases, and 7 bases had no gene match. The germline gives CDR1 MDHEN, CDR2 SYDVKM.

The chain is built from TRBV19 and TRBJ2-7, with D possibly matching TRBD1 (6 bases). V lost 5 bases and J lost 3, with 17 bases in between. CDR3 length equals 15 residues. Looked up from germline, CDR1 is LNHDA and CDR2 is SQIVND (reference sequence). In nucleotides, the CDR3 is TGTGCCAGTAGTCCCTTGGGCAGGGGTGGCTACGAGCAGTACTTC. Translating gives CASSPLGRGGYEQYF.

V gene TRBV7-2 combines with J gene TRBJ1-1; TRBD1 might be the D (6 bases). V lost 3 bases to trimming and J lost 4 bases, with 12 bases between them. CDR1 is SGHTA and CDR2 is FQGNSA in the germline V gene. This CDR3 is built from 14 residues. The CDR3 nucleotides read TGTGCCAGCAGCTTGTCGGGGGGCGGCACTGAAGCTTTCTTT. Translating gives CASSLSGGGTEAFF.